Listed below are T cell receptor beta chains from one sample, sequenced in a study of blood T cell repertoires in COVID-19. Profiling relied on immunoSEQ multiplex PCR, and the TCRdb table lists in-frame clones only, not all of them. The sample records 150,000 to 200,000 clones, approximately 85% being singletons. Sequencing was performed on peripheral blood. These receptors were collected from an elderly woman with acute or convalescent COVID-19. The CDR3 runs from the conserved cysteine through the conserved F or W. A D gene is named only where the DNA matches it firmly. Size values are once, few and many counts, or a class for expanded clones, and some rows have none.

clone_size	v_call	j_call	d_call	cdr3_aa	cdr3_nt
-	TRBV6-5	TRBJ1-4	TRBD1	CASTYGNRGNEKLFF	TGTGCCAGCACCTACGGTAACAGGGGAAATGAAAAACTGTTTTTT
few	TRBV7-2	TRBJ1-5	-	CASSFRDTDSQPQHF	TGTGCCAGCAGCTTCCGGGACACGGACAGTCAGCCCCAGCATTTT
-	TRBV7-9	TRBJ1-2	TRBD1	CASSSGTAYYYGYTF	TGTGCCAGCAGCTCCGGGACAGCCTACTATTATGGCTACACCTTC
-	TRBV27	TRBJ2-1	TRBD2	CASSPYHGSGGVGSYNEQFF	TGTGCCAGCAGCCCCTATCACGGTAGCGGGGGGGTGGGGTCCTACAATGAGCAGTTCTTC
-	TRBV7-2	TRBJ2-1	-	CASPNEQFF	TGTGCCAGTCCTAATGAGCAGTTCTTC
once	TRBV4-3	TRBJ2-1	-	CASSRRRDTSYNEQFF	TGCGCCAGCAGCCGCCGCAGGGACACGTCCTACAATGAGCAGTTCTTC
-	TRBV6-2/TRBV6-3	TRBJ1-5	-	CASSLGGGIRRQPQHF	TGTGCCAGCAGTCTAGGTGGGGGGATTCGCCGTCAGCCCCAGCATTTT
-	TRBV5-8	TRBJ1-1	TRBD1	CASSKDRVGASGAEAFF	TGTGCCAGCAGCAAGGACAGGGTCGGGGCCTCGGGTGCTGAAGCTTTCTTT
-	TRBV9	TRBJ1-4	TRBD1	CASSPGTGRKLFF	TGTGCCAGCAGCCCGGGGACAGGCCGAAAACTGTTTTTT
once	TRBV11-2	TRBJ1-1	-	CASSSLGGPAFF	TGTGCCAGCAGCTCCCTAGGGGGTCCGGCTTTCTTT
-	TRBV7-6	TRBJ2-1	-	CASSLDPSSYNEQFF	TGTGCCAGCAGCTTAGACCCGAGCTCCTACAATGAGCAGTTCTTC
-	TRBV4-1	TRBJ1-1	-	CASSQGAGGRTEAFF	TGCGCCAGCAGCCAAGGTGCTGGGGGGAGAACTGAAGCTTTCTTT
-	TRBV5-1	TRBJ2-3	-	CASSLGLHPFTDTQYF	TGCGCCAGCAGTCTCGGACTTCACCCCTTCACAGATACGCAGTATTTT
-	TRBV19	TRBJ1-2	TRBD1	CASSPGQGTNYGYTF	TGTGCCAGTAGTCCCGGACAGGGTACTAACTATGGCTACACCTTC
-	TRBV18	TRBJ1-4	-	CASSSRGGPATNEKLFF	TGTGCCAGCTCATCTCGGGGAGGCCCGGCAACTAATGAAAAACTGTTTTTT
-	TRBV5-1	TRBJ1-4	TRBD1	CASSLAAGGKVEKLFF	TGCGCCAGCAGCTTGGCGGCAGGGGGCAAGGTGGAAAAACTGTTTTTT
few	TRBV19	TRBJ1-4	-	CASMRTANEKLFF	TGTGCCAGTATGAGGACAGCTAATGAAAAACTGTTTTTT
-	TRBV4-2	TRBJ2-7	TRBD2	CASSQDHLAGDLSYEQYF	TGTGCCAGCAGCCAAGATCATCTAGCGGGAGACCTCTCCTACGAGCAGTACTTC
-	TRBV21-1	TRBJ2-5	-	CASSKVGSHAGETQYF	TGTGCCAGCAGCAAAGTCGGCAGCCACGCCGGGGAGACCCAGTACTTC
-	TRBV6-5	TRBJ1-3	-	CASSFAGYSGNTIYF	TGTGCCAGCAGTTTTGCAGGGTACTCTGGAAACACCATATATTTT
-	TRBV2	TRBJ1-1	TRBD1	CASCRDRNTEAFF	TGTGCCAGCTGCCGGGACAGGAACACTGAAGCTTTCTTT
-	TRBV27	TRBJ2-7	-	CASSLGRFGEQYF	TGTGCCAGCAGTTTAGGCAGGTTTGGAGAGCAGTACTTC
-	TRBV24-1	TRBJ2-5	-	CATSVHYQETQYF	TGTGCCACCAGTGTCCACTACCAAGAGACCCAGTACTTC
-	TRBV5-1	TRBJ2-2	TRBD2	CASRKLAGDTGELFF	TGCGCCAGCAGAAAACTAGCGGGAGACACCGGGGAGCTGTTTTTT
-	TRBV7-2	TRBJ2-5	-	CASTPSRQETQYF	TGTGCCAGCACCCCCTCTCGCCAAGAGACCCAGTACTTC
-	TRBV9	TRBJ1-1	-	CASSVGAQAVTEAFF	TGTGCCAGCAGCGTAGGGGCGCAAGCGGTCACTGAAGCTTTCTTT
-	TRBV5-6	TRBJ2-7	-	CASSSPGHQYEQYF	TGTGCCAGCAGCTCGCCGGGACACCAGTACGAGCAGTACTTC